A selection of T cell receptor beta chains follows, all from one sample in a study of blood T cell repertoires in COVID-19. Here immunoSEQ multiplex PCR was the method, and the copy in TCRdb shows in-frame clones only, minus some. Here the sample spans approximately 200,000 clones, approximately 84% being singletons. Material: peripheral blood. The receptor set was obtained from a young woman who had recovered from COVID-19. The CDR3 runs from the conserved cysteine through the conserved F or W. The D gene is left open where the match is weak. Not every row has a clone size; where given, it reads once, few, many or a size class.

>few|TRBV19|-|TRBJ1-2
CASSPQGQGYGYTF
TGTGCCAGTAGTCCACAGGGTCAAGGCTATGGCTACACCTTC
>-|TRBV28|TRBD2|TRBJ2-1
CASSPLAGEYNEQFF
TGTGCCAGCAGCCCACTAGCGGGAGAATACAATGAGCAGTTCTTC
>-|TRBV27|TRBD2|TRBJ2-7
CASSLGEGYEQYF
TGTGCCAGCAGTTTAGGGGAGGGCTACGAGCAGTACTTC
>once|TRBV5-1|-|TRBJ1-2
CASSLEGYVGYGYTF
TGCGCCAGCAGCTTGGAGGGGTACGTCGGCTATGGCTACACCTTC
>-|TRBV30|-|TRBJ2-1
CAWNREAIYNEQFF
TGTGCCTGGAACCGGGAAGCCATCTACAATGAGCAGTTCTTC
>-|TRBV11-2|-|TRBJ1-2
CASSESTYGYTF
TGTGCCAGCAGCGAATCTACCTATGGCTACACCTTC
>once|TRBV11-3|-|TRBJ2-2
CASSLDMTANTGELFF
TGTGCCAGCAGCTTAGACATGACAGCGAACACCGGGGAGCTGTTTTTT
>-|TRBV24-1|-|TRBJ2-2
CATSDSFRGPSTGELFF
TGTGCCACCAGTGATTCCTTCAGGGGCCCAAGCACCGGGGAGCTGTTTTTT
>-|TRBV5-6|-|TRBJ2-5
CASSLVQETQYF
TGTGCCAGCAGCTTGGTACAAGAGACCCAGTACTTC
>many|TRBV7-9|TRBD1|TRBJ2-5
CASSFMQTGGQETQYF
TGTGCCAGCAGCTTTATGCAAACAGGGGGCCAAGAGACCCAGTACTTC
>-|TRBV29-1|-|TRBJ1-2
CSVEDLTGINYGYTF
TGCAGCGTTGAAGATCTAACAGGGATTAACTATGGCTACACCTTC
>-|TRBV29-1|-|TRBJ2-2
CSVWGQTGELFF
TGCAGCGTATGGGGGCAGACCGGGGAGCTGTTTTTT
>-|TRBV30|-|TRBJ1-2
CAWSLTVYGYTF
TGTGCCTGGAGTCTGACAGTATATGGCTACACCTTC
>once|TRBV7-2|-|TRBJ1-5
CASSLVAGYNQPQHF
TGTGCCAGCAGCTTAGTTGCGGGGTACAATCAGCCCCAGCATTTT
>-|TRBV5-4|TRBD2|TRBJ2-2
CASSPSGDHTGELFF
TGTGCCAGCAGCCCCAGCGGGGACCACACCGGGGAGCTGTTTTTT
>-|TRBV5-1|TRBD2|TRBJ2-2
CASRRGLAGNTGELFF
TGCGCCAGCAGGCGGGGACTAGCGGGGAACACCGGGGAGCTGTTTTTT
>-|TRBV19|-|TRBJ2-7
CASSMIPGYEQYF
TGTGCCAGTAGTATGATACCCGGCTACGAGCAGTACTTC
>-|TRBV5-1|-|TRBJ2-6
CASSFWRKSGANVLTF
TGCGCCAGCAGCTTTTGGAGGAAATCTGGGGCCAACGTCCTGACTTTC
>-|TRBV13|-|TRBJ1-2
CASSARGDGYTF
TGTGCCAGCAGCGCCCGGGGGGATGGCTACACCTTC
>-|TRBV7-9|TRBD2|TRBJ2-5
CATGREVETQYF
TGTGCCACCGGACGGGAGGTGGAGACCCAGTACTTC
>-|TRBV6-5|TRBD1|TRBJ2-7
CASSRDRKFYEQYF
TGTGCCAGCAGCCGGGACAGAAAATTCTACGAGCAGTACTTC
>-|TRBV13|TRBD2|TRBJ2-3
CASSLHPRLAGDHDTQYF
TGTGCCAGCAGCCTACACCCCAGACTAGCGGGAGACCACGATACGCAGTATTTT
>-|TRBV7-3|-|TRBJ2-2
CASSLSVVPTGELFF
TGTGCCAGCAGCTTGTCGGTGGTACCCACCGGGGAGCTGTTTTTT
>-|TRBV19|-|TRBJ2-1
CASSIKGGDNEQFF
TGTGCCAGTAGTATTAAAGGCGGAGACAATGAGCAGTTCTTC
>-|TRBV28|TRBD1|TRBJ1-1
CASSGGQGNTEAFF
TGTGCCAGCAGTGGGGGACAGGGGAACACTGAAGCTTTCTTT
>few|TRBV11-2|-|TRBJ2-2
CASSLEPAGELFF
TGTGCCAGCAGCTTAGAACCGGCCGGGGAGCTGTTTTTT
>-|TRBV7-3|TRBD1|TRBJ2-7
CASSLGGTGDYEQYF
TGTGCCAGCAGCTTAGGGGGGACAGGAGATTACGAGCAGTACTTC
>-|TRBV28|TRBD1|TRBJ2-1
CASLQDRATEQFF
TGTGCCAGCCTACAAGACAGGGCCACCGAGCAGTTCTTC
>-|TRBV27|TRBD1|TRBJ1-6
CASSSGQGGNSPLHF
TGTGCCAGCAGTTCCGGACAGGGTGGTAATTCACCCCTCCACTTT
>-|TRBV24-1|TRBD1|TRBJ1-1
CATSEGTGLNTEAFF
TGTGCCACCAGTGAAGGGACAGGCCTGAACACTGAAGCTTTCTTT
>-|TRBV7-9|-|TRBJ1-2
CASSLGGLHYGYTF
TGTGCCAGCAGCTTAGGAGGGCTACACTATGGCTACACCTTC
>-|TRBV6-1|-|TRBJ1-1
CASREGVRVMNTEAFF
TGTGCCAGCAGGGAAGGGGTCAGGGTGATGAACACTGAAGCTTTCTTT
>-|TRBV5-5|-|TRBJ2-5
CASSLHPGILKETQYF
TGTGCCAGCAGCTTGCACCCAGGGATCCTCAAAGAGACCCAGTACTTC
>few|TRBV21-1|-|TRBJ2-7
CASSKGGQGVAYEQYF
TGTGCCAGCAGCAAAGGAGGACAGGGGGTGGCCTACGAGCAGTACTTC
>-|TRBV29-1|TRBD2|TRBJ2-1
CSVGTSGRDEQFF
TGCAGCGTTGGGACTAGCGGGAGAGATGAGCAGTTCTTC
>-|TRBV28|TRBD1|TRBJ1-2
CASRGTATYGYTF
TGTGCCAGCAGAGGGACAGCAACTTATGGCTACACCTTC
>many|TRBV19|TRBD1|TRBJ1-5
CASTTGGHQPQHF
TGTGCCAGTACGACAGGGGGCCATCAGCCCCAGCATTTT
>-|TRBV5-1|TRBD2|TRBJ2-7
CASTLSGGSYEQYF
TGCGCCAGCACGCTGTCGGGGGGCTCCTACGAGCAGTACTTC
>-|TRBV5-6|-|TRBJ2-4
CASSFSGSIAKNIQYF
TGTGCCAGCAGCTTCTCGGGGAGTATAGCCAAAAACATTCAGTACTTC
>-|TRBV10-1|TRBD2|TRBJ2-7
CAVAGGYEQYF
TGCGCCGTGGCGGGGGGCTACGAGCAGTACTTC
>-|TRBV7-2|-|TRBJ2-3
CASSPGLYTQYF
TGTGCCAGCAGCCCCGGACTCTATACGCAGTATTTT
>-|TRBV12-3/TRBV12-4|-|TRBJ2-1
CASTSGSHNEQFF
TGTGCCAGCACCTCAGGGTCGCACAATGAGCAGTTCTTC